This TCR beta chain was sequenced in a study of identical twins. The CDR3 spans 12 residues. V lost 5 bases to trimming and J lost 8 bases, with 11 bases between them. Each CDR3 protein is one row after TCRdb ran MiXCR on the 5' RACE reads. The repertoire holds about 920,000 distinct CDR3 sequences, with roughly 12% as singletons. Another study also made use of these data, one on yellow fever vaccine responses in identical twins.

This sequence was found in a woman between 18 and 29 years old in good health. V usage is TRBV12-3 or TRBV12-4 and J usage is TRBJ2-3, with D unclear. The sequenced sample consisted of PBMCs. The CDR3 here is CASSGPEATQYF. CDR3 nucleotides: TGTGCCAGCAGTGGACCCGAGGCTACGCAGTATTTT.